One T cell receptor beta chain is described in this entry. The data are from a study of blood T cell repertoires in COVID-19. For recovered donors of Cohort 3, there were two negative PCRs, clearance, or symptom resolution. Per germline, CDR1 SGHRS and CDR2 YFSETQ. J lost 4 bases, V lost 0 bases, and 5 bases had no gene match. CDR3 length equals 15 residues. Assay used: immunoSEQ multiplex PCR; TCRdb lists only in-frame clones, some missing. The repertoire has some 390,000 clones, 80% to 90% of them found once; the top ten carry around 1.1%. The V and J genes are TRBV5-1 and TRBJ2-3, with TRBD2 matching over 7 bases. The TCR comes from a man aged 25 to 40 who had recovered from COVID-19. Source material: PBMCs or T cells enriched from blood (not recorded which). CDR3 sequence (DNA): TGCGCCAGCAGCTTGGGCGGGGGAGGGCCAGATACGCAGTATTTT. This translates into CASSLGGGGPDTQYF.